The 30 T cell receptor beta chains in this list originate from one sample, sequenced in a study of T cells expressing NK-cell markers (dated by TCRdb to about 2020). Library method: 5' RACE. Sequencing was carried out with an Illumina HiSeq 2000. After TCRdb reprocessed the reads, each CDR3 protein sequence was kept as one row, without DNA. This specimen's table enumerates about 160,000 distinct CDR3 sequences. Under 20% of the sample is in the top ten clones. The sequencing input was blood T cells: a sorted CD56 or NKG2C T cell subset, CD4+ or CD8+ T cells, or bulk PBMC T cells (not recorded which). Receptors originate from a woman between 18 and 75 years old in good health.

V and J are TRBV27 and TRBJ2-4; TCRdb indicates TRBD2, and absent DNA this call remains unverified. In germline, CDR1 is MNHEY, CDR2 SMNVEV (reference sequence). The CDR3 loop spans 16 amino acids. Here the CDR3 reads CASSSIKGVGWDIQYF.

The J gene is TRBJ1-6, the V gene TRBV20-1; no DNA is available, so the TRBD1 call from TCRdb remains unchecked. The V gene's germline CDR1 is DFQATT and CDR2 SNEGSKA (reference sequence). The CDR3 contains 18 residues. The CDR3 is CSAREWAKGILGNSPLHF.

The chain joins TRBV20-1 to TRBJ2-3; there is no DNA to check the TCRdb D call of TRBD2. The CDR3 consists of 15 residues. In germline, CDR1 is DFQATT, CDR2 SNEGSKA (reference sequence). The CDR3 spells CSALATPTHTDTQYF.

The CDR3 region is CASSLRRGLAGSNEQFF. The chain joins TRBV12-3 or TRBV12-4 to TRBJ2-1; TCRdb calls TRBD2, which cannot be checked without DNA. The CDR3 sequence is 17 residues long.

V and J are TRBV3-1 and TRBJ2-1; TCRdb gives TRBD2 as the D gene, but with no DNA this cannot be confirmed. The CDR3 has 14 amino acids. Germline V CDR1 and CDR2: LGHDT, YNNKEL (reference sequence). This CDR3 is CASSRGGGAMRKFF.

The J gene is TRBJ2-6, the V gene TRBV20-1. Germline V gene lookup returns CDR1 DFQATT and CDR2 SNEGSKA (reference sequence). The CDR3 has 14 residues. This CDR3 reads CSARIQTGANVLTF.

The chain combines TRBV3-1 with TRBJ2-7; the D call from TCRdb, TRBD2, cannot be confirmed without DNA. Per the germline V gene, CDR1 is LGHDT and CDR2 is YNNKEL (reference sequence). The CDR3 runs to 14 residues. Here the CDR3 reads CASSHLAGKNEQYF.

The chain is built from TRBV5-1 and TRBJ1-2. Germline assignment: CDR1 SGHRS and CDR2 YFSETQ. The CDR3 is 13 residues long. The CDR3 is CASSMGQFYGYTF.

The V gene is TRBV21-1, the J gene TRBJ1-1; TCRdb calls TRBD1, which cannot be checked without DNA. TRBV21-1 is given as a pseudogene. CDR3 length equals 16 residues. The CDR3 region is CASSEMRGQVDTEAFF.

The V call is TRBV2, the J call TRBJ1-2; the D call of TRBD1 rests on TCRdb alone, since no DNA is present to check it. CDR1 and CDR2 from the germline V gene are SNHLY and FYNNEI. The CDR3 runs to 16 residues. CDR3 sequence: CASSAVGQGGNYGYTF.

The chain links TRBV6-2 or TRBV6-3 to TRBJ1-1. The V gene's germline CDR1 is MNHEY and CDR2 SVGEGT. CDR3 length: 14 residues. Here the CDR3 reads CASSSAGSNTEAFF.

The chain links TRBV4-2 to TRBJ2-1; with no DNA, the TCRdb D assignment of TRBD1 cannot be verified. There are 16 residues in the CDR3. Germline V gene sequence: CDR1 LGHNA, CDR2 YNFKEQ. This chain's CDR3 is CASSQEAGGSWNEQFF.

V usage is TRBV20-1 and J usage is TRBJ2-7; TCRdb's D call of TRBD1 is untestable without DNA. Per the germline V gene, CDR1 is DFQATT and CDR2 is SNEGSKA (reference sequence). CDR3 length equals 14 residues. CDR3 loop: CSATRLGPNYEQYF.

The chain employs TRBV7-9 and TRBJ2-7; lacking DNA, the TRBD2 call made by TCRdb goes unchecked. In germline, CDR1 is SEHNR, CDR2 FQNEAQ (reference sequence). The CDR3 extends over 15 amino acids. CDR3 loop: CASSLGVAGGYEQYF. The variable domain in full, with the rest retrieved from reference TRBV7-9 and TRBJ2-7, is DTGVSQNPRHKITKRGQNVTFRCDPISEHNRLYWYRQTLGQGPEFLTYFQNEAQLEKSRLLSDRFSAERPKGSFSTLEIQRTEQGDSAMYLCASSLGVAGGYEQYFGPGTRLTVT.

The chain links TRBV2 to TRBJ2-7; TCRdb calls TRBD2, which cannot be checked without DNA. The CDR3 has 16 amino acids. Germline loops: CDR1 SNHLY, CDR2 FYNNEI. CDR3 region: CASNPGLAGAPGEQYF.

The chain has TRBV27 and TRBJ2-5; the TCRdb call, TRBD2, lacks DNA for checking. CDR1 is MNHEY, CDR2 SMNVEV, per germline (reference sequence). This CDR3 has 15 amino acids. The CDR3 reads CASKFQAGGEETQYF.

The chain links TRBV9 to TRBJ2-7; the TCRdb call, TRBD1, lacks DNA for checking. The CDR3 is 14 residues long. CDR1 SGDLS and CDR2 YYNGEE come from the germline V gene. Here the CDR3 reads CASSRDGHSYEQYF.

J is TRBJ1-6 and V is TRBV7-8; TCRdb's D call, TRBD1, is unchecked because there is no DNA. This CDR3 comprises 13 residues. CDR1 is SGHVS, CDR2 FQNEAQ, per germline. CDR3 protein: CASGQANNSPLHF. The full variable domain, in which reference TRBV7-8 and TRBJ1-6 provide the parts outside the CDR3, is GAGVSQSPRYKVAKRGQDVALRCDPISGHVSLFWYQQALGQGPEFLTYFQNEAQLDKSGLPSDRFFAERPEGSVSTLKIQRTQQEDSAVYLCASGQANNSPLHFGNGTRLTVT.

This chain links TRBV5-5 with TRBJ1-1; the D gene TCRdb calls, TRBD1, cannot be checked with no DNA. The CDR3 covers 16 residues. Germline lookup yields CDR1 SGHKS and CDR2 YYEKEE (reference sequence). CDR3 loop: CASSSASGAANTEAFF.

CDR3 protein: CSAIKDPTKNIQYF. The chain carries TRBV20-1 and TRBJ2-4. Per the germline V gene, CDR1 is DFQATT and CDR2 is SNEGSKA (reference sequence). The CDR3 extends over 14 amino acids.

This chain joins TRBV20-1 and TRBJ2-5; TCRdb proposes TRBD1, but this gene call is untestable without DNA. The CDR3 is 11 residues long. Germline V gives CDR1 DFQATT, CDR2 SNEGSKA (reference sequence). The CDR3 reads CSAQQVHSQYF.

V and J are TRBV7-3 and TRBJ2-1. CDR3 size: 17 residues. Per germline, CDR1 SGHTA and CDR2 FQGTGA. The chain's CDR3 is CASSFYVGGGSYNEQFF.

The chain has TRBV7-2 and TRBJ1-1. CDR3 length: 14 residues. Germline V gene lookup returns CDR1 SGHTA and CDR2 FQGNSA. CDR3 sequence reads: CASSFLTLDTEAFF.

The V gene is TRBV11-2, the J gene TRBJ2-2; TCRdb names TRBD1, which stays unverified in the absence of DNA. The CDR3 contains 16 residues. The germline gives CDR1 SGHAT, CDR2 FQNNGV. The CDR3 here is CASSTIRTGTTGELFF.

The rearrangement uses TRBV9 and TRBJ1-6. This CDR3 contains 13 residues. Germline CDR1 SGDLS, CDR2 YYNGEE. CDR3 residues: CASSPALGAPLHF.

The chain combines TRBV27 with TRBJ2-7; checking the TCRdb D call of TRBD2 is not possible without DNA. The CDR3 has 14 residues. Looked up from germline, CDR1 is MNHEY and CDR2 is SMNVEV (reference sequence). CDR3 sequence reads: CASSLREGPYEQYF.

The rearrangement joins TRBV12-3 or TRBV12-4 to TRBJ2-3; TCRdb reports TRBD2, a call that lacks DNA to check it against. This CDR3 region has 13 residues. The CDR3 is CASSGGLAGGKYF.

The chain employs TRBV11-2 and TRBJ2-1. Germline CDR1 and CDR2: SGHAT and FQNNGV. This CDR3 spans 13 amino acids. Here the CDR3 reads CASSLGLSNEQFF.

V is TRBV20-1 and J is TRBJ2-3; there is no DNA to check the TCRdb D call of TRBD2. Germline assignment: CDR1 DFQATT and CDR2 SNEGSKA (reference sequence). This CDR3 is built from 15 residues. The CDR3 sequence is CSARDRREATDTQYF.

This chain links TRBV5-1 with TRBJ1-2; with no DNA, the TCRdb D assignment of TRBD1 cannot be verified. The CDR3 contains 15 residues. CDR1 is SGHRS, CDR2 YFSETQ, per germline. CDR3 residues: CGSSAGQPGGVGYTF. The full variable domain, its missing parts supplied by reference TRBV5-1 and TRBJ1-2, is KAGVTQTPRYLIKTRGQQVTLSCSPISGHRSVSWYQQTPGQGLQFLFEYFSETQRNKGNFPGRFSGRQFSNSRSEMNVSTLELGDSALYLCGSSAGQPGGVGYTFGSGTRLTVV.